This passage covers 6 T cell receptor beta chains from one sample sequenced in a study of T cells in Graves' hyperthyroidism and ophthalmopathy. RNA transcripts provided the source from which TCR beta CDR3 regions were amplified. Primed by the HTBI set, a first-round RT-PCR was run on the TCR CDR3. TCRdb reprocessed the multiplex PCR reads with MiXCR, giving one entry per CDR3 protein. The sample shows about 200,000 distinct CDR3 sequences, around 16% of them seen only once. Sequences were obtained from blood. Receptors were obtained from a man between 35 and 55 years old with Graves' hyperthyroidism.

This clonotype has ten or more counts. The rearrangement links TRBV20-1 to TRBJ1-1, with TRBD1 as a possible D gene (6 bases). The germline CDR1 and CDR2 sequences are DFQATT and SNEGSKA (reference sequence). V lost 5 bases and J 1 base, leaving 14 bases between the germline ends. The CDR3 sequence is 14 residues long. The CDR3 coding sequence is TGCAGTGCTCCAAGGGGGGGGCAGAACACTGAAGCTTTCTTT. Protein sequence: CSAPRGGQNTEAFF.

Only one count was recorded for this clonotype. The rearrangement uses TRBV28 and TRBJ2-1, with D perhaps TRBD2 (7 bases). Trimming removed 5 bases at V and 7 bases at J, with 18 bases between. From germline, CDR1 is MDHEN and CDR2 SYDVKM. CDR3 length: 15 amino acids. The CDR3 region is CASSEGWGGENEQFF. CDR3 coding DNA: TGTGCCAGCAGTGAGGGGTGGGGGGGCGAGAATGAGCAGTTCTTC.

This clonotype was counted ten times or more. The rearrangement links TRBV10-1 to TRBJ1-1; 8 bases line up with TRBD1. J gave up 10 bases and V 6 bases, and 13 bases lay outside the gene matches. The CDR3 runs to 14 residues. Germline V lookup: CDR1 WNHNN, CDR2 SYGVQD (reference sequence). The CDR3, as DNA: TGCGCCAGCAGCGCAGGGGGCGACGGCGCGAGAGCTTTCTTT. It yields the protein CASSAGGDGARAFF.

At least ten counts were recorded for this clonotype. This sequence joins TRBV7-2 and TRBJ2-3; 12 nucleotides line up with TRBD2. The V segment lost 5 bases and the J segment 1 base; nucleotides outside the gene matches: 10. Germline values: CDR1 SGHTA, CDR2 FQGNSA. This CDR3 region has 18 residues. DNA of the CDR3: TGTGCCAGCAGCCCCTACGGACTAGCGGGGCCGGGCACAGATACGCAGTATTTT. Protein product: CASSPYGLAGPGTDTQYF. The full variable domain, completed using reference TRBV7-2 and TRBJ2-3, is GAGVSQSPSNKVTEKGKDVELRCDPISGHTALYWYRQSLGQGLEFLIYFQGNSAPDKSGLPSDRFSAERTGGSVSTLTIQRTQQEDSAVYLCASSPYGLAGPGTDTQYFGPGTRLTVL.

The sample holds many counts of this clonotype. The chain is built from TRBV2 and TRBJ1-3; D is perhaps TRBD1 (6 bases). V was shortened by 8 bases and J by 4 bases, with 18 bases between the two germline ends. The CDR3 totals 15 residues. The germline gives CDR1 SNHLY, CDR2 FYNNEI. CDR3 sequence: CASLLEGGGGNTIYF. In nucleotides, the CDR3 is TGTGCCAGCCTACTCGAGGGGGGAGGGGGAAACACCATATATTTT.

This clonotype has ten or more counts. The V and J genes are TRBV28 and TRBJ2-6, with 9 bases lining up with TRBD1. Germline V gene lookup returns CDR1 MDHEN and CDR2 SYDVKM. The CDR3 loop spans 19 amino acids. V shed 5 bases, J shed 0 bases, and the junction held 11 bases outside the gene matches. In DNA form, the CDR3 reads TGTGCCAGCAGTAGCCGACGAGGACAGGGGTCCTCTGGGGCCAACGTCCTGACTTTC. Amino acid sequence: CASSSRRGQGSSGANVLTF.